Detailed here is one T cell receptor beta chain. Its antigen is still unknown. The CDR3 length is 14 residues. Germline loops: CDR1 GTSNPN, CDR2 SVGIG (reference sequence). Trimming removed 3 bases at V and 1 base at J, with 12 bases between. This sample stems from a study of a mutant IDH1 vaccine in newly diagnosed glioma. Study summary: Radiotherapy alone preceded vaccination by 4-6 weeks; alternatively, vaccination started with temozolomide cycles. Standard pretreatment was either radiotherapy, temozolomide, or, for most, radiochemotherapy with temozolomide.

Clones were read by immunoSEQ multiplex PCR, and TCRdb kept only the in-frame ones, dropping some. The sample lists tens of thousands of clones, 75% to 80% seen once, with more than 5.5% in the top ten. The study, taken as a whole, reports: There seemed to be no relation between pseudoprogression and changes in top peripheral T cell clonotypes.

Time point denoted: week 5, during vaccination. All doses held 300 ug of mutant IDH1 20-mer peptide, with topical imiquimod. Each tumor in the donors was a new WHO grade 3 or 4 astrocytoma, IDH1-mutant and ATRX-lost. Sequencing was performed on PBMCs, taken from a glioma patient whose treatment included an IDH1 peptide vaccine. This rearrangement joins TRBV30 to TRBJ2-5; D is uncertain. This receptor was taken from a man aged 35-49 years with glioma. The CDR3 region has the DNA TGTGCCTGGAGCGGAAAGCGAATCCAAGAGACCCAGTACTTC. Translation: CAWSGKRIQETQYF.